This TCR beta chain appears in the sequencing data of a study of T cell responses to AZD1222 COVID-19 vaccine. Overall study context: Pooling covered second doses at about 4 or about 12 weeks.

The CDR3 runs to 15 residues. Germline assignment: CDR1 KGHSH and CDR2 LQKENI. The protocol was immunoSEQ multiplex PCR, while the TCRdb copy is restricted to in-frame clones and leaves out a portion. This sample has under 150,000 clones, with 90% to 95% found just once. Study conclusions and caveats: The number of AZD1222 recipients seropositive at baseline was only six. Nearly half of spike-specific TCRs reportedly target variant regions that are unmutated in the B.1.351 and B.1.1.7 variants. Repertoire sampling occurred only after the peak T cell response.

Of note for this clone: Its cognate antigen is unknown. Compared with germline, one end of the junction differs, possibly owing to a read error.

The receptor was isolated from an adult in good health. The chain recombines TRBV18 with TRBJ1-1; D uncertain. This specimen was peripheral blood, taken on day 0 of AZD1222 vaccination. The CDR3 protein is CASLPLGIGYTEAFF. The CDR3 DNA reads TGTGCCAGCTTACCATTGGGGATTGGGTACACTGAAGCTTTCTTT.